The TCR beta chain under discussion was sequenced for a study of control samples from healthy donors and cancer patients. The ends were cut back, 7 bases at V and 1 base at J, with 10 bases in the middle. Germline-derived CDR1 and CDR2 are MNHEY and SVGAGI. This CDR3 region has 13 residues. Points on this clone: This sample includes further DNA sequences coding for the same CDR3.

TCRdb's copy holds only in-frame clones and misses some; the assay was immunoSEQ multiplex PCR. This sample yields about 100,000 clones, of which about 89% are seen a single time; 7.8% belongs to the top ten. This clonotype originated in a man aged 25-45 years in good health. The chain is built from TRBV6-5 and TRBJ1-1; possible D gene TRBD1, 6 bases. Sequencing used blood. In DNA form, the CDR3 reads TGTGCCAGCAAAAGGGGGACGAACACTGAAGCTTTCTTT. This codes for CASKRGTNTEAFF.